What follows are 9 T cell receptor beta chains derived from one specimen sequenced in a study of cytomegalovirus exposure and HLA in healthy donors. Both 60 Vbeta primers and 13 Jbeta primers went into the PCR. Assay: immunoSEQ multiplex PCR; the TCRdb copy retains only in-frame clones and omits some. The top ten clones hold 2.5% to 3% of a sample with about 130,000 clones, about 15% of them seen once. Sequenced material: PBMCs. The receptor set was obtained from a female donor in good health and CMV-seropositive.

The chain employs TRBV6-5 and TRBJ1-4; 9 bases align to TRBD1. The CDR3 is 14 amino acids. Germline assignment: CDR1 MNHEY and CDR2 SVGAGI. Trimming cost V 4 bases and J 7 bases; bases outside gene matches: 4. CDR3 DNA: TGTGCCAGCAGTTCGAAACAGGGGGCTGAAAAACTGTTTTTT. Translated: CASSSKQGAEKLFF.

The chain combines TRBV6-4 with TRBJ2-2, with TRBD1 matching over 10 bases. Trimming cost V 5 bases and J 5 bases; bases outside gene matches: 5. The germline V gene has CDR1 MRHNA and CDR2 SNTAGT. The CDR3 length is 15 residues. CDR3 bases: TGTGCCAGCAGTCGGACAGGGGGAGGAACCGGGGAGCTGTTTTTT. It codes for CASSRTGGGTGELFF.

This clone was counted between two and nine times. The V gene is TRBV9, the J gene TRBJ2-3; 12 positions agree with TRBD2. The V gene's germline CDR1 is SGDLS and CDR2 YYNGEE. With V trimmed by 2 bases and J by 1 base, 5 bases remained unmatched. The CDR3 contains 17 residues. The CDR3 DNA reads TGTGCCAGCAGCGTGCCCCTAGCGGGAGGGGGCACAGATACGCAGTATTTT. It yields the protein CASSVPLAGGGTDTQYF.

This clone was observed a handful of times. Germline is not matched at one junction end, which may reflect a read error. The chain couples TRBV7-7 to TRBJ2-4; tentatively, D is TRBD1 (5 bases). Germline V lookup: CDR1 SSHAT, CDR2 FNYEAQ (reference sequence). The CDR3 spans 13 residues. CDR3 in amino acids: CASSLNLQGIQYF. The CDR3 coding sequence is TGTGCTAGCAGCTTAAACCTCCAGGGCATTCAGTACTTC. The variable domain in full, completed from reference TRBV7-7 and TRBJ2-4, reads GAGVSQSPRYKVTKRGQDVTLRCDPISSHATLYWYQQALGQGPEFLTYFNYEAQPDKSGLPSDRFSAERPEGSISTLTIQRTEQRDSAMYRCASSLNLQGIQYFGAGTRLSVL.

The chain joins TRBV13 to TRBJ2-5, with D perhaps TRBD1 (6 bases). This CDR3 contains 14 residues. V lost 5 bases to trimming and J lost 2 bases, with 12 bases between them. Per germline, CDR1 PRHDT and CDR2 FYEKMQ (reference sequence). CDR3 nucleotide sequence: TGTGCCAGCAGCCCGACAGGACCGCAAGAGACCCAGTACTTC. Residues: CASSPTGPQETQYF.

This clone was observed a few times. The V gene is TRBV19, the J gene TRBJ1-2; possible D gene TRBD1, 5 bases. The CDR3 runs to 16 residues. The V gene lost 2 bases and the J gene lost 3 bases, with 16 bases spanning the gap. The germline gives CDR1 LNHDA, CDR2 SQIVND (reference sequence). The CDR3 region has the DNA TGTGCCAGTAGTATACGGGGGGACCGTGCTGACTATGGCTACACCTTC. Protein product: CASSIRGDRADYGYTF. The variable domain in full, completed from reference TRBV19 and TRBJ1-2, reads DGGITQSPKYLFRKEGQNVTLSCEQNLNHDAMYWYRQDPGQGLRLIYYSQIVNDFQKGDIAEGYSVSREKKESFPLTVTSAQKNPTAFYLCASSIRGDRADYGYTFGSGTRLTVV.

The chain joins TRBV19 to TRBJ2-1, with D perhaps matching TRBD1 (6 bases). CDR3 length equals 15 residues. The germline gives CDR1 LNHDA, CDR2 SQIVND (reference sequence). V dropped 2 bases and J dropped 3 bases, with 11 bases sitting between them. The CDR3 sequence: CASSIQGTVYNEQFF. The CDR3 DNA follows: TGTGCCAGTAGTATACAGGGGACGGTCTACAATGAGCAGTTCTTC.

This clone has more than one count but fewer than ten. The CDR3 nucleotides are TGTGCCAGCAGTTTGAGCGTCAAAAACATTCAGTACTTC. Amino acids: CASSLSVKNIQYF. V and J are TRBV28 and TRBJ2-4; no firm D call. There are 13 residues in the CDR3. V lost 3 bases and J 3 bases, leaving 6 bases between the germline ends. Germline V gene sequence: CDR1 MDHEN, CDR2 SYDVKM.

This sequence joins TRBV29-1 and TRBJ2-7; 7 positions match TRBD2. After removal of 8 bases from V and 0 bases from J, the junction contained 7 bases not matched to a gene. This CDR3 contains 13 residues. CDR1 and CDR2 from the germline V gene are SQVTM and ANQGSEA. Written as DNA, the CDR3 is TGCAGCACGGCAGGCGGGAGCTCCTACGAGCAGTACTTC. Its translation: CSTAGGSSYEQYF.